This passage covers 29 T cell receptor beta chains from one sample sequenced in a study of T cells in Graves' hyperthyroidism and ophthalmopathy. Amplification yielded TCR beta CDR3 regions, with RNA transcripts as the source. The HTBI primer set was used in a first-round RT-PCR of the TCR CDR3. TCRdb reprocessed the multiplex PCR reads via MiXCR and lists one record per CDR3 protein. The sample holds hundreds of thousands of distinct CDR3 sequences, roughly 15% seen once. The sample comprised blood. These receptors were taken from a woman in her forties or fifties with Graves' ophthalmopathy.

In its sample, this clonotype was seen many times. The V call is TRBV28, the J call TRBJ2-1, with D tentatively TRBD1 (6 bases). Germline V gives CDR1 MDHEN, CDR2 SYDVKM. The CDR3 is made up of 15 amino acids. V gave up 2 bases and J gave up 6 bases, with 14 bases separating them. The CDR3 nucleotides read TGTGCCAGCAGTTTAAGGTGGGGGCACATCAATGAGCAGTTCTTC. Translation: CASSLRWGHINEQFF.

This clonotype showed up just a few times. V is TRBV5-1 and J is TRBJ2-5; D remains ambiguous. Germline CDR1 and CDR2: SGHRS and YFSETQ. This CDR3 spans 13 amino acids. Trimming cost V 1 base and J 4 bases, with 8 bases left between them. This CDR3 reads CASSLQIRETQYF. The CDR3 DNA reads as TGCGCCAGCAGCTTGCAGATCCGAGAGACCCAGTACTTC.

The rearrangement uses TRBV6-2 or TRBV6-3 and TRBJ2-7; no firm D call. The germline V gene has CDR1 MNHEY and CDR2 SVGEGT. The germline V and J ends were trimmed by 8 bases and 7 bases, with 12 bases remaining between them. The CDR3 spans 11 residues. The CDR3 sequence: CASRSSHEQYF. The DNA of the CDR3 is TGTGCCAGCCGATCATCGCATGAGCAGTACTTC.

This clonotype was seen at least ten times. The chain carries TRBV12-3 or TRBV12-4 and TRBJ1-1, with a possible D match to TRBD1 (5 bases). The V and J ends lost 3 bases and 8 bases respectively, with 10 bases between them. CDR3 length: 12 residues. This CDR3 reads CASSFRDSEAFF. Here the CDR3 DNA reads TGTGCCAGCAGTTTCCGCGACAGCGAAGCTTTCTTT.

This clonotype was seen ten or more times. DNA for the CDR3: TGTGCCAGCAGCGTTCGACAGAACAATGAGCAGTTCTTC. This translates into CASSVRQNNEQFF. V usage is TRBV2 and J usage is TRBJ2-1; tentative D call: TRBD1 (5 bases). Per the germline V gene, CDR1 is SNHLY and CDR2 is FYNNEI. The V and J ends lost 6 bases and 5 bases respectively, with 11 bases between them. This CDR3 region has 13 residues.

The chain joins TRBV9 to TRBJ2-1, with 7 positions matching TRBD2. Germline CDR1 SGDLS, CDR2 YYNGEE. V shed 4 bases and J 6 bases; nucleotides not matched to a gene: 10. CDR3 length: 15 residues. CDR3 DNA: TGTGCCAGCAGCCCGGGACTAACTACGCCCAATGAGCAGTTCTTC. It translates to CASSPGLTTPNEQFF. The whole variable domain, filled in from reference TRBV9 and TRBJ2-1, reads DSGVTQTPKHLITATGQRVTLRCSPRSGDLSVYWYQQSLDQGLQFLIQYYNGEERAKGNILERFSAQQFPDLHSELNLSSLELGDSALYFCASSPGLTTPNEQFFGPGTRLTVL.

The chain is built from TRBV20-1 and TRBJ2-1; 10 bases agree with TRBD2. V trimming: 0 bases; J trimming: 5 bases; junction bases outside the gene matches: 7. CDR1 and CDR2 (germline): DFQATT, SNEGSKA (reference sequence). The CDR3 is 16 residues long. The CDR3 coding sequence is TGCAGTGCTAGAGAAGGTAGCGGGAGGAGGGACAATGAGCAGTTCTTC. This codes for CSAREGSGRRDNEQFF.

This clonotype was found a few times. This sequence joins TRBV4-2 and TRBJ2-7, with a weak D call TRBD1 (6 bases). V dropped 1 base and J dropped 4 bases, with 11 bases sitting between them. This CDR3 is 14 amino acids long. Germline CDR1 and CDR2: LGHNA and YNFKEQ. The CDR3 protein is CASSQGQGWYEQYF. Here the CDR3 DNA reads TGTGCCAGCAGCCAAGGTCAGGGGTGGTACGAGCAGTACTTC.

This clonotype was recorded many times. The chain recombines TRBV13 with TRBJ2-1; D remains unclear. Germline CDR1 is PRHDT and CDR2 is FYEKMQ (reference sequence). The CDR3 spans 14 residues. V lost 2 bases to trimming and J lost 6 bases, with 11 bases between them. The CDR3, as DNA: TGTGCCAGCAGCTTACGAGGACGTCGCAATGAGCAGTTCTTC. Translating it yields CASSLRGRRNEQFF.

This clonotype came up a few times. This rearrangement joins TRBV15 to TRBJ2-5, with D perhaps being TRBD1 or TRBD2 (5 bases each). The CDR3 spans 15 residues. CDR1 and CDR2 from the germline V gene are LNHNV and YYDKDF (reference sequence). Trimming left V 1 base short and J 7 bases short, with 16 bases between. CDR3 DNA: TGTGCCACCAGCAGAGTCTTTGGGACCATTGGGACCCAGTACTTC. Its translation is CATSRVFGTIGTQYF.

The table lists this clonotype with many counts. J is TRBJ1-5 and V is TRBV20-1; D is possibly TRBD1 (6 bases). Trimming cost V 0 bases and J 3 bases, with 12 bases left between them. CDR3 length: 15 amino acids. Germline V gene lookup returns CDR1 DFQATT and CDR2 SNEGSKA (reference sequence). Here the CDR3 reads CSAREDRVYNQPQHF. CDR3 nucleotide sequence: TGCAGTGCTAGAGAGGACAGAGTTTACAATCAGCCCCAGCATTTT.

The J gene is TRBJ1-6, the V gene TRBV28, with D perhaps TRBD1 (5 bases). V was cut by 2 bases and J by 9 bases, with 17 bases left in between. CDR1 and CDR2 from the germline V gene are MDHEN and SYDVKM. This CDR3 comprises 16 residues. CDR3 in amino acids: CASSLIGQGPGSPLHF. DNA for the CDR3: TGTGCCAGCAGTTTAATTGGCCAGGGTCCGGGTTCACCCCTCCACTTT.

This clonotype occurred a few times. Written as DNA, the CDR3 is TGCAGCGTTGAAGATGCCGGACAGATGTATGGCTACACCTTC. This sequence encodes CSVEDAGQMYGYTF. The V and J genes are TRBV29-1 and TRBJ1-2; TRBD1 is a possible D gene (6 bases). The V and J ends lost 0 bases and 5 bases respectively, with 13 bases between them. The CDR3 sequence is 14 residues long. Germline CDR1 reads SQVTM; CDR2 reads ANQGSEA.

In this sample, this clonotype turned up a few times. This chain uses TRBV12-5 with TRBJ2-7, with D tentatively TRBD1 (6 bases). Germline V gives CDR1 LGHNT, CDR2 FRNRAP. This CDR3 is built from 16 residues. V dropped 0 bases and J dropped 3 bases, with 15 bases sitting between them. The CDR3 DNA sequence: TGTGCTAGTGGTTTGGTAGCTCAGGGGCAGAACTACGAGCAGTACTTC. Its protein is CASGLVAQGQNYEQYF.

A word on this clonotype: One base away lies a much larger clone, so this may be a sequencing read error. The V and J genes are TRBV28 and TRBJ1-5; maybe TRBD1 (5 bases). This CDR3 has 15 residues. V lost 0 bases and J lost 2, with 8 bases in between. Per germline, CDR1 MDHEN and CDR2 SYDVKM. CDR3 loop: CASSLWGLCNQPQHF. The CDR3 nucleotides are TGTGCCAGCAGTTTATGGGGGCTTTGCAATCAGCCCCAGCATTTT.

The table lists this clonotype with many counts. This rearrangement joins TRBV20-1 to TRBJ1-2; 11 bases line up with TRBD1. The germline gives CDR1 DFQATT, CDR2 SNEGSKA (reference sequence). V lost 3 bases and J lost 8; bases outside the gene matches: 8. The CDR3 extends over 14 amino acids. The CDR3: CSARSGTGGKGYTF. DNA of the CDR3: TGCAGTGCTAGGTCCGGGACAGGGGGTAAAGGCTACACCTTC.

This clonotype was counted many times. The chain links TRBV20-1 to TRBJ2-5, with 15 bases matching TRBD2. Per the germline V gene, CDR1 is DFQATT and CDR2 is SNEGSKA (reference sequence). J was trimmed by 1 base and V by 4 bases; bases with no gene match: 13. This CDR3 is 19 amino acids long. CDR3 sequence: CSANLPAGLAGGPQETQYF. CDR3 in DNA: TGCAGTGCTAATCTCCCGGCAGGACTAGCGGGAGGGCCCCAAGAGACCCAGTACTTC.

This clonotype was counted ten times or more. The CDR3 nucleotides read TGTGCCAGCAGCAGGACAGGCTACACCTTC. It encodes CASSRTGYTF. The rearrangement joins TRBV28 to TRBJ1-2; TRBD1 might be the D (5 bases). The CDR3 runs 10 residues. The germline gives CDR1 MDHEN, CDR2 SYDVKM. Trimming pared 6 bases from V and 8 bases from J, leaving 7 bases between.

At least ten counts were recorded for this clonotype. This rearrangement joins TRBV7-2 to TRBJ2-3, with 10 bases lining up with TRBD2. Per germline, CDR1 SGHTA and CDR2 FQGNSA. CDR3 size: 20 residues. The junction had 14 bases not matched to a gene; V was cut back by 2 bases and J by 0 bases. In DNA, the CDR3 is TGTGCCAGCAGCTTAAAGTTTGTACTAGCGGGGAGGATTAGCACAGATACGCAGTATTTT. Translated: CASSLKFVLAGRISTDTQYF.

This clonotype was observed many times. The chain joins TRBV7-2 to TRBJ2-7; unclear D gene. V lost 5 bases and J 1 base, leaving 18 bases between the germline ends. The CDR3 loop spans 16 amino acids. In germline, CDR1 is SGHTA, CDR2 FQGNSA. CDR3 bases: TGTGCCAGCAGCCCAGCAGCAAACTCGCTTTCCTACGAGCAGTACTTC. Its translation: CASSPAANSLSYEQYF. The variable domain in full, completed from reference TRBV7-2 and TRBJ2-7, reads GAGVSQSPSNKVTEKGKDVELRCDPISGHTALYWYRQSLGQGLEFLIYFQGNSAPDKSGLPSDRFSAERTGGSVSTLTIQRTQQEDSAVYLCASSPAANSLSYEQYFGPGTRLTVT.

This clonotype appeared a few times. The CDR3 region has the DNA TGCAGCGCCTCAAGAGACAGGGCGAACACCGGGGAGCTGTTTTTT. Translating it yields CSASRDRANTGELFF. The gene calls are TRBV29-1 and TRBJ2-2, with 7 bases that match TRBD1. J gave up 0 bases and V 7 bases, and 8 bases lay outside the gene matches. CDR1 and CDR2 (germline): SQVTM, ANQGSEA. The length of the CDR3 is 15 residues.

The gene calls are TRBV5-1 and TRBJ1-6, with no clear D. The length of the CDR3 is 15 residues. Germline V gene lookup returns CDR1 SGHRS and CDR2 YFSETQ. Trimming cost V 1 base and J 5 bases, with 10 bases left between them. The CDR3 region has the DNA TGCGCCAGCAGCTTGAAAGCCGCCGATAATTCACCCCTCCACTTT. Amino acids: CASSLKAADNSPLHF.

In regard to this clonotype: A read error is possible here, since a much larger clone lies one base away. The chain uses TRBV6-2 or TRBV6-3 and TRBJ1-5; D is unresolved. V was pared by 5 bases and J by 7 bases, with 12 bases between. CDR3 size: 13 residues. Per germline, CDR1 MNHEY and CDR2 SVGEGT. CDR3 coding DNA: TGTGCCAGCAGTGTAGGGAATGGGCAGCCCCAGCATTTT. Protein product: CASSVGNGQPQHF.

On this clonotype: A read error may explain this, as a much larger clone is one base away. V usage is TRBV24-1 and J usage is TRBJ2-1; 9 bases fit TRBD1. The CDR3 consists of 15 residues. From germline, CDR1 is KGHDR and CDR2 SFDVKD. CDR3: CTTSEGDREFNEQFF. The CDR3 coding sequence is TGTACCACCAGTGAAGGGGACAGGGAATTCAATGAGCAGTTCTTC.

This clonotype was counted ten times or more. CDR3 nucleotide sequence: TGTGCCAGCAATGCCCGGGGGATCTATGGCTACACCTTC. This encodes CASNARGIYGYTF. V is TRBV3-1 and J is TRBJ1-2, with a possible D match to TRBD1 (5 bases). Between the trimmed V and J ends, which lost 7 bases and 4 bases, there was a span of 13 bases. The germline gives CDR1 LGHDT, CDR2 YNNKEL (reference sequence). The CDR3 spans 13 residues. Drawing the rest from reference TRBV3-1 and TRBJ1-2, the complete variable domain is DTAVSQTPKYLVTQMGNDKSIKCEQNLGHDTMYWYKQDSKKFLKIMFSYNNKELIINETVPNRFSPKSPDKAHLNLHINSLELGDSAVYFCASNARGIYGYTFGSGTRLTVV.

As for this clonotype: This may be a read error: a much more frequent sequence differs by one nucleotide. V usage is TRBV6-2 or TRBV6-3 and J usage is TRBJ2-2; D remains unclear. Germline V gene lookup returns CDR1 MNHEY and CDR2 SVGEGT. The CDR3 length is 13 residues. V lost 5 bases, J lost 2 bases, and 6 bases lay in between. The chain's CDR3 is CASSPSNTGELFF. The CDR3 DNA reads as TGTGCCAGCAGTCCCTCTAACACCGGGGAGCTGTTTTTT.

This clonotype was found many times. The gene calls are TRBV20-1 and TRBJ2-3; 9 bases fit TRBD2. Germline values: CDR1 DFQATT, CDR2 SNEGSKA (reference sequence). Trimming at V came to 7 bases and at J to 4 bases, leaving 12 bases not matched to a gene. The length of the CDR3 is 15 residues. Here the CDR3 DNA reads TGCAGTGTTACGACTAGCGGAGCGGAGGCAGATACGCAGTATTTT. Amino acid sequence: CSVTTSGAEADTQYF.

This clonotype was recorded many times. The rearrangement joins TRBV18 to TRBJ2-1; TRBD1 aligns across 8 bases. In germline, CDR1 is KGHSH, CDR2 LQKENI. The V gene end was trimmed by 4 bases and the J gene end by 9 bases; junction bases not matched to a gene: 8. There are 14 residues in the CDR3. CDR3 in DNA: TGTGCCAGCTCACAGGGACAGGTTTATTTTGAGCAGTTCTTC. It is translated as CASSQGQVYFEQFF. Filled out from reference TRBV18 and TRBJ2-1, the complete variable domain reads NAGVMQNPRHLVRRRGQEARLRCSPMKGHSHVYWYRQLPEEGLKFMVYLQKENIIDESGMPKERFSAEFPKEGPSILRIQQVVRGDSAAYFCASSQGQVYFEQFFGPGTRLTVL.

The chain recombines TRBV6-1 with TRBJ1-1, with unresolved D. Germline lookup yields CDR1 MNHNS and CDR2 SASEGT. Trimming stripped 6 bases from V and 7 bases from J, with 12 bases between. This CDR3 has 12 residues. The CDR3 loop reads CASSEYGVEAFF. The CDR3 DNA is TGTGCCAGCAGCGAGTACGGGGTTGAAGCTTTCTTT.